A single TCR beta chain is shown here with its context. Its antigen has not been determined. Base qualities are not provided; no much larger clone lies one nucleotide away. These data originate in a study of CD8 T cells in Susac syndrome (dated by TCRdb to the late 2010s). In the study overall: Whether CD8+ T cell activation and differentiation in Susac syndrome was antigen driven was tested using repertoire sequencing. CD8+ T cell repertoire clonality was compared between about 12 healthy donors, approximately 14 Susac syndrome patients and around 15 multiple sclerosis patients. Here is what the overall study found, with its caveats: The TCR sequencing and HLA analysis was acknowledged to have included a relatively small number of individuals.

Peripheral blood CD8+ and CD4+ T cells from healthy donors, Susac syndrome patients and multiple sclerosis patients were profiled by high-throughput TCR beta sequencing. Healthy donors were included as age- and sex-matched controls. Bulk CD8+ and CD4+ T cells were purified magnetically by negative isolation, whereas CD8+ TEMRA cells were enriched by FACS. Blood was collected in EDTA tubes and processed within 24 hours, with PBMCs isolated through density gradient centrifugation. PBMCs destined for TCR sequencing were cryopreserved in liquid nitrogen and later thawed in a 37 °C water bath. The sorted or isolated CD4+, CD8+ and CD8+ TEMRA cells had a purity of 90% or higher. RNA was extracted with the RNeasy kit and roughly 0.45 to 1 ug was reverse transcribed using random hexamers. The immunoSEQ multiplex PCR assay, which covers 54 Vbeta and 13 Jbeta segments, was used to amplify TCR beta CDR3 regions. PCR amplification bias was corrected by using a synthetic template baseline for primer optimization and computational correction. Processing in the source paper ran as follows. Reads were annotated to V, D and J genes according to IMGT and were analyzed with immunoSEQ Analyzer, with only productive sequences retained. Clonality was calculated as one minus the Shannon entropy normalized by log2 of the number of productive unique sequences. Public and private clones were assessed among the 100 most prevalent clones of each patient and control. Clones were defined as Susac-specific when absent from the healthy and MS cohorts, from fewer than 1,300 published viral clones and from other ImmuneACCESS disease sequences. The public reads were run again by TCRdb, first through fastp at Q25 and then through MiXCR, and only productive beta chains were kept. Entries that share a CDR3 protein sequence are merged under the most common genes and DNA. The V and J calls shown here were made by TCRdb, not taken from the authors' results. In all, the sample holds more than 110,000 distinct CDR3 sequences, and nearly 95% of those were seen once. The ten largest account for roughly 0.27% of the sample.

There are 15 amino acids in the CDR3, from cysteine to phenylalanine inclusive. Left in the record is the CDR3 DNA by itself, 45 bases read in frame from the first base. The junction shows trimming of 0 bases on V and 9 bases on J, and the gene matches do not reach 5 bases of it. Reading the germline V gene (reference sequence) gives CDR1 PRHDT and CDR2 FYEKMQ. Sequencing input: CD8+ T cells from PBMCs. The sequence derives from a human donor in good health. The chain was built from TRBV13 and TRBJ2-1; TRBD2 lines up with 10 middle nucleotides. The base sequence is TGTGCCAGCAGCTTAGGCCTAGCGGGAGTAGTTGAGCAGTTCTTC. Its product reads: CASSLGLAGVVEQFF.